This T cell receptor beta chain was obtained from a study of cytomegalovirus exposure and HLA in healthy donors. Study-wide points: According to the study, 180 or so TCR beta chains were cytomegalovirus-associated. Most TCR sequences were uncommon, yet certain public TCRs appeared in many donors.

As to this clone: Its cognate antigen is unknown.

Produced via immunoSEQ multiplex PCR; TCRdb's table is partial and in-frame only. The data contain hundreds of thousands of clones, roughly 80% of them singletons. From germline, CDR1 is GTSNPN and CDR2 SVGIG (reference sequence). V was pared by 2 bases and J by 4 bases, with 6 bases of the junction left unmatched. The CDR3 length is 15 residues. The sequence derives from a woman between 18 and 30 years old in good health and CMV-seronegative. The specimen sequenced was PBMCs. The chain combines TRBV30 with TRBJ2-1; 9 nucleotides line up with TRBD2. CDR3 bases: TGTGCCTGGAGTAGCCAGCGGGGGGCTTACAATGAGCAGTTCTTC. Encoded protein: CAWSSQRGAYNEQFF.